Below, 4 T cell receptor beta chains from the same sample are listed, as sequenced in a study of cytomegalovirus exposure and HLA in healthy donors. Use of 60 Vbeta and 13 Jbeta primers characterized the PCR. Sequenced by immunoSEQ multiplex PCR; TCRdb stores in-frame clones only, minus some. This table has 90,000 to 100,000 clones, approximately 80% appearing once. The sample comprised PBMCs. The receptors were gathered from a woman in her forties in good health and CMV-seronegative.

The chain employs TRBV7-2 and TRBJ2-3; 7 bases are a match to TRBD2. This CDR3 contains 15 residues. CDR1 and CDR2 (germline): SGHTA, FQGNSA. V gave up 5 bases and J gave up 1 base; unmatched junction bases: 6. CDR3 sequence reads: CASSVDTSGTDTQYF. CDR3 nucleotide sequence: TGTGCCAGCAGCGTCGATACTAGCGGCACAGATACGCAGTATTTT.

This clone was counted a single time. The chain is built from TRBV6-4 and TRBJ2-3, with TRBD2 matching over 7 bases. The CDR3 has 16 amino acids. With 3 bases clipped from V and 4 bases from J, the junction kept 10 bases outside the gene matches. Germline values: CDR1 MRHNA, CDR2 SNTAGT. In DNA, the CDR3 is TGTGCCAGCAGTGATATGGGGGGGAGTAGCCCAGATACGCAGTATTTT. It codes for CASSDMGGSSPDTQYF.

This clone has a handful of counts. The genes are TRBV13 and TRBJ1-2; TRBD1 aligns across 7 bases. This CDR3 is built from 15 residues. CDR1 is PRHDT, CDR2 FYEKMQ, per germline (reference sequence). V lost 4 bases to trimming and J lost 4 bases; unmatched junction nucleotides: 9. The CDR3 spells CASSYPGQMSYGYTF. The CDR3, as DNA: TGTGCCAGCAGCTACCCGGGACAGATGAGCTATGGCTACACCTTC.

The chain combines TRBV7-8 with TRBJ2-3, with 8 bases matching TRBD2. Germline trimming cut 3 bases from V and 4 bases from J; bases unmatched to any gene: 6. CDR1 and CDR2 from the germline V gene are SGHVS and FQNEAQ. The CDR3 consists of 15 residues. CDR3 sequence (DNA): TGTGCCAGCAGCTTGATTAGCGGGGCCTCAGATACGCAGTATTTT. Translated: CASSLISGASDTQYF.